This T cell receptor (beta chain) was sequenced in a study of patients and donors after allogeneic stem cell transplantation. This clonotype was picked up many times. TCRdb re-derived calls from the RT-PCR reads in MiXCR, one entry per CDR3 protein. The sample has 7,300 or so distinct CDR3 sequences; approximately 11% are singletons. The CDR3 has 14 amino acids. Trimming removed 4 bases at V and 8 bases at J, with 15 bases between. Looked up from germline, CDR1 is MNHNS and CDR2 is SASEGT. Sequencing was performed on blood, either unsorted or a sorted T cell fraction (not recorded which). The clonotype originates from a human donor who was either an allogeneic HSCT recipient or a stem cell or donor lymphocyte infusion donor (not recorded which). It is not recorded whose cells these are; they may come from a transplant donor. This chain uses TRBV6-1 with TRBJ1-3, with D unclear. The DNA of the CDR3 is TGTGCCAGCAGTGCAGGCCGCGGCGTTGACACCATATATTTT. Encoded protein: CASSAGRGVDTIYF.